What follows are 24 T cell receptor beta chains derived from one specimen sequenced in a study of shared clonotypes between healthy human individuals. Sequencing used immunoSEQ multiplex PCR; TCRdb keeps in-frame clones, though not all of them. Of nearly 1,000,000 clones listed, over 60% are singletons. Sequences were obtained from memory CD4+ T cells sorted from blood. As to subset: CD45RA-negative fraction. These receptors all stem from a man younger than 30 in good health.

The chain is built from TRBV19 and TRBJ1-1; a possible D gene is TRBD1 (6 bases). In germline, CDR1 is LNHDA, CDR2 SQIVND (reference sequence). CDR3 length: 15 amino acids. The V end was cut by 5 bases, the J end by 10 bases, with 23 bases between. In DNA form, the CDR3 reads TGTGCCAGTAGTGAAGCGGCCCACGTTCAAGGGGGAGCTTTCTTT. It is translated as CASSEAAHVQGGAFF.

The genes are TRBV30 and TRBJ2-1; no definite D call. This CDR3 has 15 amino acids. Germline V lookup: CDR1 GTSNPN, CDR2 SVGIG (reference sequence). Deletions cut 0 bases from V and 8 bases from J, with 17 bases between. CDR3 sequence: CAWSVLGGRNHEQFF. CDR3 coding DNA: TGTGCCTGGAGTGTACTTGGCGGCCGAAACCATGAGCAGTTCTTC.

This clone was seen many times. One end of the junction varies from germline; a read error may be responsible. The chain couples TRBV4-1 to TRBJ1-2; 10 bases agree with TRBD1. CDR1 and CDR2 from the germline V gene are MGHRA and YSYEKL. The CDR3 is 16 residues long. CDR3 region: CASSQATGGAKYGYTF. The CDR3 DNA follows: TGCGCCAGCAGCCAAGCGACAGGGGGCGCTAAGTATGGCTACACCTTC.

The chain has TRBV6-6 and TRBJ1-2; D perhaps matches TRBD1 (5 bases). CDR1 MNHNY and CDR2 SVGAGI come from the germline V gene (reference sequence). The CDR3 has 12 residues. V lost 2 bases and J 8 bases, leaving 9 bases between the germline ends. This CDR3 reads CASSYGGAGYTF. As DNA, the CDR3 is TGTGCCAGCAGTTACGGAGGGGCCGGCTACACCTTC.

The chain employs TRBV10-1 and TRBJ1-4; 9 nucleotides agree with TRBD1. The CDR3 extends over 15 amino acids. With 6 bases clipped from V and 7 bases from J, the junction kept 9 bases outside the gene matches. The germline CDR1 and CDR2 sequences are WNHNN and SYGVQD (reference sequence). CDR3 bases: TGCGCCAGCAGCGAGGACAGGGGTCTCGTTGAAAAACTGTTTTTT. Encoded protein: CASSEDRGLVEKLFF.

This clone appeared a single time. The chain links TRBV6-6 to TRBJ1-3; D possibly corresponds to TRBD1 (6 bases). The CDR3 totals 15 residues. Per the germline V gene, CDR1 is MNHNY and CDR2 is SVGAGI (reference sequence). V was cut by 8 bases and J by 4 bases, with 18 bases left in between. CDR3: CASFVGGARGNTIYF. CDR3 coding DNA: TGTGCCAGCTTCGTAGGGGGGGCGAGAGGAAACACCATATATTTT.

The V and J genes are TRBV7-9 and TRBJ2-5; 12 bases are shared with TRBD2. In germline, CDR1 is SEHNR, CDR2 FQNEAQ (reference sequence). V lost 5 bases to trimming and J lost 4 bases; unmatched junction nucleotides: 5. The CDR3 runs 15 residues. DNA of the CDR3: TGTGCCAGCAGCGTAACGGGACTAGCGGGAGAGACCCAGTACTTC. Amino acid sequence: CASSVTGLAGETQYF.

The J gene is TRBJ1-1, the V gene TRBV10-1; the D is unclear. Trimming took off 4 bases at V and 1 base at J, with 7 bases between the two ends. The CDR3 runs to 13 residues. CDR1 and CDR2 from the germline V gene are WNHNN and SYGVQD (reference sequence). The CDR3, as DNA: TGCGCCAGCAGTGGGGCAGCGAACACTGAAGCTTTCTTT. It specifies CASSGAANTEAFF.

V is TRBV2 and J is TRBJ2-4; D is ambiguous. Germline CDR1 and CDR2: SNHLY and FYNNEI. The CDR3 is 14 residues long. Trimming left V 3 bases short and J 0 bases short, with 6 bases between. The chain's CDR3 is CASSDFVAKNIQYF. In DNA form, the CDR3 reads TGTGCCAGCAGTGATTTTGTAGCCAAAAACATTCAGTACTTC.

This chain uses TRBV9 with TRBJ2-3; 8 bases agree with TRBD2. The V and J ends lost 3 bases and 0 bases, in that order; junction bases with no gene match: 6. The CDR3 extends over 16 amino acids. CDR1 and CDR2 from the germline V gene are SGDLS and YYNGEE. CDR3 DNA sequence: TGTGCCAGCAGCGCAAGCGGGGGCAAAAGCACAGATACGCAGTATTTT. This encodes CASSASGGKSTDTQYF.

The CDR3 region is CASSLVAGNPTEAFF. The CDR3 DNA is TGCGCCAGCAGCTTGGTGGCAGGGAACCCGACTGAAGCTTTCTTT. The J gene is TRBJ1-1, the V gene TRBV5-1, with D perhaps TRBD1 (5 bases). The CDR3 is 15 amino acids. Germline-derived CDR1 and CDR2 are SGHRS and YFSETQ. The V and J ends lost 0 bases and 5 bases respectively, with 14 bases between them. The entire variable domain, with the rest obtained from reference TRBV5-1 and TRBJ1-1, is as follows: KAGVTQTPRYLIKTRGQQVTLSCSPISGHRSVSWYQQTPGQGLQFLFEYFSETQRNKGNFPGRFSGRQFSNSRSEMNVSTLELGDSALYLCASSLVAGNPTEAFFGQGTRLTVV.

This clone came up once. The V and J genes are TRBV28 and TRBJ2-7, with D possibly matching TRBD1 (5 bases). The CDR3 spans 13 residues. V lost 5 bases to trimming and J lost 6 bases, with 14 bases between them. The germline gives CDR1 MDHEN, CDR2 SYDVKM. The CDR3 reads CASSGEGVGEQYF. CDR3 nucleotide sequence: TGTGCCAGCAGTGGAGAAGGGGTTGGCGAGCAGTACTTC.

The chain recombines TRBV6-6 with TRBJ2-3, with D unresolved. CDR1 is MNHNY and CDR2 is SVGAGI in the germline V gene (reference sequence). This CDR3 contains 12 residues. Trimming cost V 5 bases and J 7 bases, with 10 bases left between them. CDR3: CASSPPRNTQYF. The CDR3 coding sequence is TGTGCCAGCAGTCCACCGAGGAATACGCAGTATTTT.

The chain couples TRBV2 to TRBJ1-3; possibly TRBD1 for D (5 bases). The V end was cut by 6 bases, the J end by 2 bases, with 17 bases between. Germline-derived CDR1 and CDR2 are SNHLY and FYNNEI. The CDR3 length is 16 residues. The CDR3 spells CASSREDLRAGNTIYF. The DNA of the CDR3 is TGTGCCAGCAGCAGGGAGGACCTCAGAGCTGGAAACACCATATATTTT.

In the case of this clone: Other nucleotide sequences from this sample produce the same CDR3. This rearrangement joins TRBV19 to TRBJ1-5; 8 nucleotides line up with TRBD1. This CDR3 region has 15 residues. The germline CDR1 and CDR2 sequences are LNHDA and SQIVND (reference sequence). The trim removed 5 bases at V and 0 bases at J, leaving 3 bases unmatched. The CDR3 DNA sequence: TGTGCCAGTAGTCCAGGGGGCTCTAGCAATCAGCCCCAGCATTTT. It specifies CASSPGGSSNQPQHF.

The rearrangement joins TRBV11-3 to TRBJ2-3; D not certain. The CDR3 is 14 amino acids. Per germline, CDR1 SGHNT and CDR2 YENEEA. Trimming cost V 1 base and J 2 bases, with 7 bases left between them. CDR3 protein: CASSLGQDTDTQYF. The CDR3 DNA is TGTGCCAGCAGCTTAGGGCAGGACACAGATACGCAGTATTTT.

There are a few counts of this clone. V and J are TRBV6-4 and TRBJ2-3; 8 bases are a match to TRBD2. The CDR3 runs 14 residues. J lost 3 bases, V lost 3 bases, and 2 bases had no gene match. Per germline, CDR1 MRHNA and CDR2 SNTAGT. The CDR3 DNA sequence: TGTGCCAGCAGTGAGTTAGCGGGAACAGATACGCAGTATTTT. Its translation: CASSELAGTDTQYF.

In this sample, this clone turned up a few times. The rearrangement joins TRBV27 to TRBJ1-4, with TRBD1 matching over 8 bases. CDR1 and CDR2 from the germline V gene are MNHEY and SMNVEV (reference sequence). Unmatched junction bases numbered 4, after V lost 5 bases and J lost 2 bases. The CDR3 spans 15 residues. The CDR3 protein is CASSLRGRTNEKLFF. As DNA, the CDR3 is TGTGCCAGCAGTCTCAGGGGGCGGACTAATGAAAAACTGTTTTTT.

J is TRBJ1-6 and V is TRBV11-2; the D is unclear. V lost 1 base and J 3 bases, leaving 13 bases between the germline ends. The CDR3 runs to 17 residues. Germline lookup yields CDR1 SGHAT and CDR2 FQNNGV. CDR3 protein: CASSLVTSPYYNSPLHF. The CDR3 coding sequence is TGTGCCAGCAGCTTAGTCACGAGTCCGTACTATAATTCACCCCTCCACTTT. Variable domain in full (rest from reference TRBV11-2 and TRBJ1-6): EAGVAQSPRYKIIEKRQSVAFWCNPISGHATLYWYQQILGQGPKLLIQFQNNGVVDDSQLPKDRFSAERLKGVDSTLKIQPAKLEDSAVYLCASSLVTSPYYNSPLHFGNGTRLTVT.

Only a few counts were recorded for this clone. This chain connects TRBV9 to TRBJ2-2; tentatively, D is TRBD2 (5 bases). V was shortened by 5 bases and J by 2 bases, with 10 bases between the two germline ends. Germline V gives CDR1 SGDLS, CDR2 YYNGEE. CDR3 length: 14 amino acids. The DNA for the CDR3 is TGTGCCAGCAGGAAAGCGGTTAACACCGGGGAGCTGTTTTTT. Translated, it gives CASRKAVNTGELFF.

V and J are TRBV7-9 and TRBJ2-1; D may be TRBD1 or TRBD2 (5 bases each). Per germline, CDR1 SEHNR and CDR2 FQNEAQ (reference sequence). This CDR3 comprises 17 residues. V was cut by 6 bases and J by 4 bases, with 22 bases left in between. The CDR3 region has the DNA TGTGCCAGCAGTCCCCAGGGCTTAGCGTCAGGGTACAATGAGCAGTTCTTC. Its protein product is CASSPQGLASGYNEQFF.

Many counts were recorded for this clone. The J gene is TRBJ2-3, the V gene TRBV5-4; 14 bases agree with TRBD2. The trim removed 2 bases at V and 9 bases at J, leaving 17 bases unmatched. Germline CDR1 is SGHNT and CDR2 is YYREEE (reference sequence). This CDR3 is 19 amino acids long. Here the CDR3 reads CASSFPGTSGSFEKTTQYF. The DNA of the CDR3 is TGTGCCAGCAGCTTCCCGGGGACTAGCGGGAGTTTCGAGAAAACCACGCAGTATTTT.

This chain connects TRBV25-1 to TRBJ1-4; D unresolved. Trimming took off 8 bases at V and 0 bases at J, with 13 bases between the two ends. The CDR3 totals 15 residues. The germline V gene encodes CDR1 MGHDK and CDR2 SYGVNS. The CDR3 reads CASSSTSATNEKLFF. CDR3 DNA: TGTGCCAGCTCATCGACATCCGCAACTAATGAAAAACTGTTTTTT.

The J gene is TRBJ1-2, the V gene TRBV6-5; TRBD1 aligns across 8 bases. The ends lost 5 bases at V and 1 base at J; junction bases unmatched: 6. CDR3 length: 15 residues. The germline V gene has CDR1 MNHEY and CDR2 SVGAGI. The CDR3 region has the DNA TGTGCCAGCAGTACCCGGACAGGGTTTAACTATGGCTACACCTTC. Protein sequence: CASSTRTGFNYGYTF.